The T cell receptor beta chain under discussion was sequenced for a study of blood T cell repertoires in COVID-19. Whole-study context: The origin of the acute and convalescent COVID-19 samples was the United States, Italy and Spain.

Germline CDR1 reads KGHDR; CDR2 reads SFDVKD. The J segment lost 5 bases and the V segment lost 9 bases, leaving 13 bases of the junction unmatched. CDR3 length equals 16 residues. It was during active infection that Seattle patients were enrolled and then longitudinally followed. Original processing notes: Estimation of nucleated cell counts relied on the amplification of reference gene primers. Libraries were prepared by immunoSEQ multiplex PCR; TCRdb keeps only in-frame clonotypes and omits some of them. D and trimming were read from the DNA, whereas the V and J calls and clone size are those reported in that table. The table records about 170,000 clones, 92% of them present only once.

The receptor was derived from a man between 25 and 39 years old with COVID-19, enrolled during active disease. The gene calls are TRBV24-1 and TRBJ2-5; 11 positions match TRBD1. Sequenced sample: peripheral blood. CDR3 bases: TGTGCCACCCACTATTCGGGACAGGGGGTGAAGGAGACCCAGTACTTC. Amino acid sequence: CATHYSGQGVKETQYF.